This TCR beta chain is drawn from a study of metastatic and nonmetastatic thyroid tumors. The germline V and J ends were trimmed by 4 bases and 2 bases, with 3 bases remaining between them. CDR3 size: 12 residues. In germline, CDR1 is KGHDR, CDR2 SFDVKD. This clone was counted ten times or more. TCRdb reprocessed the PCR reads using MiXCR. Of approximately 58,000 clones in the sample, more than 20% were seen once. All patients reached thyroid surgery having received no treatment beforehand. The chain recombines TRBV24-1 with TRBJ2-3; no clear D gene. The receptor comes from a female donor with papillary thyroid cancer or a benign thyroid nodule (not recorded which). Some clones in this sample may be carry-over from other donors' samples. The source material was blood. The CDR3 nucleotides read TGTGCCACCAGTGAAACCACAGATACGCAGTATTTT. Its translation is CATSETTDTQYF.